Reported below is one T cell receptor beta chain. The antigen is not known. The sample originates from a study of CD8 T cells in ankylosing spondylitis. As the method for making TCR beta libraries, quantitative 5'-RACE with molecular barcodes was used. MiXCR was run by TCRdb on the 5' RACE reads, yielding one entry per CDR3 protein. The sample records roughly 220,000 distinct CDR3 sequences, about 10% being singletons. Study-wide results and limits: Reactive arthritis synovial fluid and blood were previously reported to contain some motif variants. Reported data indicate significant enrichment of disease-linked clones within matched ankylosing spondylitis synovial fluid. Made up of eight highly homologous variants, a TCR beta motif appeared characteristic of ankylosing spondylitis blood.

Trimming stripped 7 bases from V and 2 bases from J, with 14 bases between. The CDR3 extends over 13 amino acids. The germline CDR1 and CDR2 sequences are DFQATT and SNEGSKA (reference sequence). Material: blood, either unsorted or a sorted T cell fraction (not recorded which). The receptor was derived from a male donor with ankylosing spondylitis or in good health (not recorded which). V gene TRBV20-1 combines with J gene TRBJ2-5, with D possibly matching TRBD2 (6 bases). CDR3 in DNA: TGCAGTGGGGAGGATAGTAAACAAGAGACCCAGTACTTC. Protein product: CSGEDSKQETQYF.